This T cell receptor beta chain was observed in a study of CD8 T cells in Susac syndrome. Study-wide results and limits: In its TCR sequencing and HLA analysis, the study acknowledged that the number of individuals was relatively small.

CDR3 size: 18 residues. J was trimmed by 2 bases and V by 3 bases; bases with no gene match: 10. In contrast to the negatively isolated CD8+ and CD4+ T cells, TEMRA cells were FACS-enriched. The RNA input was roughly 0.45 to 1 ug, and it was reverse transcribed with random hexamers. Amplification of TCR beta CDR3 across 54 Vbeta and 13 Jbeta was performed with immunoSEQ multiplex PCR. TCRdb reanalysed the immunoSEQ multiplex PCR reads using MiXCR and keeps one entry per CDR3 protein. The repertoire has under 70,000 distinct CDR3 sequences, around 90% of them found once; the top ten carry approximately 0.2%. A note on this clonotype: Its antigen is unidentified.

The chain joins TRBV12-3 or TRBV12-4 to TRBJ2-3, with 11 bases identical to TRBD2. The TCR was taken from a human donor in good health. Sequenced sample: CD8+ T cells from PBMCs. The CDR3 DNA reads TGTGCCAGCAGTTTTCCCCTGACTAGCGGGGACTCCACAGATACGCAGTATTTT. Translation gives CASSFPLTSGDSTDTQYF.